Listed below are T cell receptor beta chains from one sample, sequenced in a study of blood T cell repertoires in COVID-19. The repertoire was sequenced with immunoSEQ multiplex PCR; TCRdb's copy has only in-frame clones and lacks some. The sample carries about 250,000 clones, 70% to 90% recorded once. The sequencing input was peripheral blood. These receptors were taken from a man between 18 and 35 years old with active or convalescent COVID-19. CDR3s include the opening cysteine and the closing phenylalanine or tryptophan. The D gene is left open where the match is weak. Expanded clones get a size class; other rows say once, few or many, or leave the size out.

>TRBV11-2|TRBJ1-1|.|.
TGTGCCAGCAGCTTAGAAACGCCAGGACTGTCGAACACTGAAGCTTTCTTT
CASSLETPGLSNTEAFF
>TRBV23-1|TRBJ2-7|.|TRBD1
TGCGCCAGCAGGGGTCCGACAGGGGGGGGCCACGAGCAGTACTTC
CASRGPTGGGHEQYF
>TRBV11-2|TRBJ2-2|.|TRBD1
TGTGCCAGCAGCTTAGTCTTGACAGGGGCTTCCGGGGAGCTGTTTTTT
CASSLVLTGASGELFF
>TRBV24-1|TRBJ1-1|few|.
TGTGCCACCAGTGATGATAGGGTACGAGGGCGTGGGGACACTGAAGCTTTCTTT
CATSDDRVRGRGDTEAFF
>TRBV6-2/TRBV6-3|TRBJ2-7|.|TRBD2
TGTGCCAGCAGTTTGGGGACTAGCGGGAGTTGGTCCTACGAGCAGTACTTC
CASSLGTSGSWSYEQYF
>TRBV9|TRBJ2-5|few|.
TGTGCCAGCAGCGTCTCCTCGACTAGAGAGGGCCCAGAGACCCAGTACTTC
CASSVSSTREGPETQYF
>TRBV10-3|TRBJ2-7|.|.
TGTGCCATAGGAGCGGACTCCTACGAGCAGTACTTC
CAIGADSYEQYF
>TRBV4-2|TRBJ2-1|.|.
TGTGCCAGCAGCCAAGAAAGGGGGAGGGATTACAATGAGCAGTTCTTC
CASSQERGRDYNEQFF
>TRBV11-2|TRBJ1-3|few|.
TGTGCCAGCAGCTCCCAACTCGGGACAAACTCTGGAAACACCATATATTTT
CASSSQLGTNSGNTIYF
>TRBV28|TRBJ2-2|.|.
TGTGCCAGCAGTTTAGTAGCAGGGCGGTCTACCGGGGAGCTGTTTTTT
CASSLVAGRSTGELFF
>TRBV11-1|TRBJ1-2|.|.
TGTGCCAGCAGCCTACCGACGGGGGGCGCAGGCTACACCTTC
CASSLPTGGAGYTF
>TRBV10-1|TRBJ1-6|.|.
TGCGCCAGCACCTTCGGGGAGGCGGCGAAACTTTATAATTCACCCCTCCACTTT
CASTFGEAAKLYNSPLHF
>TRBV19|TRBJ2-3|.|.
TGTGCCAGTAGTATTTCATTCCGGGCGGGGACCACAGATACGCAGTATTTT
CASSISFRAGTTDTQYF
>TRBV6-2/TRBV6-3|TRBJ2-1|.|TRBD2
TGTGCCAGCAGTTCGCGCCCCGGGTCGGCGGGAGAGGACCAGTTCTTC
CASSSRPGSAGEDQFF
>TRBV28|TRBJ2-1|.|TRBD2
TGTGCCAGCAGTTTACTCTCTAGCGGGTCGGGTGAGCAGTTCTTC
CASSLLSSGSGEQFF
>TRBV5-1|TRBJ2-7|.|.
TGCGCCAGCACTGAACAGAGCGAGCAGTACTTC
CASTEQSEQYF
>TRBV11-2|TRBJ2-1|.|TRBD2
TGTGCCAGCAGCCGCTCCAGCGGGAGGGGTGAGCAGTTCTTC
CASSRSSGRGEQFF
>TRBV11-2|TRBJ2-7|.|TRBD2
TGTGCCAGCAGCCCTGTGAAGGGACTAGAGTCTTACGAGCAGTACTTC
CASSPVKGLESYEQYF
>TRBV3-1/TRBV3-2|TRBJ2-2|few|.
TGTGCCAGCAGCCAATTAGACAGGGAGGACACCGGGGAGCTGTTTTTT
CASSQLDREDTGELFF
>TRBV7-8|TRBJ2-3|.|TRBD2
TGTGCCAGCAGCTCGAGACTAGCGGGAGTCATAGATACGCAGTATTTT
CASSSRLAGVIDTQYF
>TRBV20-1|TRBJ2-7|.|.
TGCAGTGTCGGAGACGAGCAGTACTTC
CSVGDEQYF
>TRBV5-1|TRBJ2-1|once|TRBD2
TGCGCCAGCAGCGCGGGACTAGCAGACTACAATGAGCAGTTCTTC
CASSAGLADYNEQFF
>TRBV9|TRBJ1-1|.|TRBD1
TGTGCCAGCAGCGTAGCTCAGGGGGGTGAAGCTTTCTTT
CASSVAQGGEAFF
>TRBV6-5|TRBJ1-1|.|.
TGTGCCAGCAGTCCACCCCTATCGAACACTGAAGCTTTCTTT
CASSPPLSNTEAFF
>TRBV4-2|TRBJ2-7|.|.
TGTGCCAGCAGCTACCCCCGCGGCGAGCAGTACTTC
CASSYPRGEQYF
>TRBV7-2|TRBJ1-2|.|.
TGTGCCAGCAGCACCCGAGGGGAGGCCGGGATCTATGGCTACACCTTC
CASSTRGEAGIYGYTF
>TRBV7-2|TRBJ2-7|.|TRBD2
TGTGCCAGCAGCCCGGAAGGACTAGCGAGCTCCTACGAGCAGTACTTC
CASSPEGLASSYEQYF
>TRBV14|TRBJ2-7|.|.
TGTGCCAGCAGCCAAGGGGACTTATCGTTCTACGAGCAGTACTTC
CASSQGDLSFYEQYF
>TRBV5-4|TRBJ1-6|few|TRBD1
TGTGCCAGCAGCTCAACCGGGACAGGGGATTCACCCCTCCACTTT
CASSSTGTGDSPLHF
>TRBV3-1/TRBV3-2|TRBJ2-2|few|TRBD1
TGTGCCAGCAGCGAAATGACAGGGACGCCCAAGCTGTTTTTT
CASSEMTGTPKLFF
>TRBV4-2|TRBJ1-2|.|TRBD1
TGTGCCAGCAGCCAAGATTTCGGGGGACAGGGTAGTTACGGCTACACCTTC
CASSQDFGGQGSYGYTF
>TRBV27|TRBJ1-1|.|.
TGTGCCAGCAGTCCCTGGACATTGAACACTGAAGCTTTCTTT
CASSPWTLNTEAFF